The present entry profiles one T cell receptor beta chain with its context. These data are taken from a study of CD8 T cells in Susac syndrome. The ends were cut back, 4 bases at V and 5 bases at J, with 11 bases in the middle. The CDR3 extends over 13 amino acids. Per germline, CDR1 SGHAT and CDR2 FQNNGV. cDNA came from about 0.51 to 1 ug RNA primed by random hexamers. MiXCR, applied by TCRdb to the immunoSEQ multiplex PCR reads, yields one record per CDR3 protein. The sample consists of about 140,000 distinct CDR3 sequences, approximately 95% of them appearing once. The source is a human donor with Susac syndrome. Sequences were obtained from CD8+ T cells from PBMCs. J is TRBJ1-1 and V is TRBV11-2, with unresolved D. The chain's CDR3 is CASSSISGTEAFF. The CDR3 DNA is TGTGCCAGCAGCTCCATTAGTGGGACTGAAGCTTTCTTT.